This TCR beta chain was recovered during a study of blood T cells in healthy people across ages. Then a second PCR, running roughly 7 to 11 cycles, was carried out with a sample-barcoded 5' primer and a J-beta primer mix. Every cDNA molecule carried a tag from a template-switch adaptor bearing 12 random nucleotides. Each single sample gave us at least 3 million CDR3-containing paired-end reads. Each CDR3 protein gets one entry after TCRdb re-called the 5' RACE reads with MiXCR. This table holds about 1,800,000 distinct CDR3 sequences, about 30% found once. Deletions cut 0 bases from V and 6 bases from J, with 6 bases between. The germline V gene encodes CDR1 SGHKS and CDR2 YYEKEE (reference sequence). CDR3 size: 12 residues. This clonotype turned up a few times. Drawing of peripheral blood yielded 7.5 to 10 milliliters from each donor.

Sequencing was performed on blood. The rearrangement links TRBV5-5 to TRBJ1-2; D call uncertain. The sequence was obtained from a woman in her 30s in good health. The CDR3: CASSLVADGYTF. The CDR3 bases are TGTGCCAGCAGCTTGGTCGCGGATGGCTACACCTTC.